This T cell receptor (beta chain) comes out of a study of shared clonotypes between healthy human individuals. Study in general: Each donor's CD8 memory used one plate, CD8 naive two, each CD4 subset three.

The assay was immunoSEQ multiplex PCR, and TCRdb's table has in-frame clones only and misses some. The data contain about 2 million clones, roughly 95% of them singletons. This clone was detected only once. CD45RO-negative, CCR7-positively selected cells formed the naive CD8 fraction, excluding terminally differentiated effector memory CD45RA+ cells. Among the donors, all were Caucasian adults who lived in Nashville, Tennessee. This clonotype originated in a man aged 18 to 29 in good health. Sample: naive CD8+ T cells sorted from blood.

CDR3 DNA sequence: TGCAGCGTTGTTGGGTACAATGAGCAGTTCTTC. This codes for CSVVGYNEQFF. This chain connects TRBV29-1 to TRBJ2-1; D remains unclear. This CDR3 has 11 residues. The V end was cut by 4 bases, the J end by 4 bases, with 5 bases between. CDR1 and CDR2 from the germline V gene are SQVTM and ANQGSEA.